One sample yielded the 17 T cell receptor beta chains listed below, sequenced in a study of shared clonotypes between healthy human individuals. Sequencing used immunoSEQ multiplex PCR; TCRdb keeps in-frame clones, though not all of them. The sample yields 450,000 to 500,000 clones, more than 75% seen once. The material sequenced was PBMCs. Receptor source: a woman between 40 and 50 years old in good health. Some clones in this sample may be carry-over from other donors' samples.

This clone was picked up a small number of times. CDR3 sequence (DNA): TGTGCCTGGAGTCCTAGGGGAATAAACACTGAAGCTTTCTTT. Protein: CAWSPRGINTEAFF. This chain connects TRBV30 to TRBJ1-1; D possibly corresponds to TRBD1 (5 bases). The ends were cut back, 2 bases at V and 2 bases at J, with 12 bases in the middle. Germline V lookup: CDR1 GTSNPN, CDR2 SVGIG (reference sequence). The CDR3 is 14 amino acids. The complete variable domain, with remaining parts taken from reference TRBV30 and TRBJ1-1, reads SQTIHQWPATLVQPVGSPLSLECTVEGTSNPNLYWYRQAAGRGLQLLFYSVGIGQISSEVPQNLSASRPQDRQFILSSKKLLLSDSGFYLCAWSPRGINTEAFFGQGTRLTVV.

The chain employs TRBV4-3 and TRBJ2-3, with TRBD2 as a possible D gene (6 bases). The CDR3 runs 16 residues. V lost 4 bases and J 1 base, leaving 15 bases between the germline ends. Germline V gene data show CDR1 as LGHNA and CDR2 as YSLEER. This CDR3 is CASSLRDSPGTDTQYF. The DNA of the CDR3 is TGCGCCAGCAGCCTCCGGGACTCCCCCGGCACAGATACGCAGTATTTT.

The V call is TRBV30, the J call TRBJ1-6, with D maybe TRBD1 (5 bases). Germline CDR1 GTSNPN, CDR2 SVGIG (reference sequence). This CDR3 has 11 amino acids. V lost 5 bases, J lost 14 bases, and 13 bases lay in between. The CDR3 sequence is CAWGPGGALHF. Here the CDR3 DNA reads TGTGCCTGGGGTCCGGGAGGGGCCCTCCACTTT.

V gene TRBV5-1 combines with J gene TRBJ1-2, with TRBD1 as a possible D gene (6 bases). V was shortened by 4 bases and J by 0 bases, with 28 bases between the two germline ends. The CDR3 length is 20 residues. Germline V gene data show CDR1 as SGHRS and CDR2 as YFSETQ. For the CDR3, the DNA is TGCGCCAGCAGCACACCGGACAGCAGTCTTCAAGGGGTCTCTAACTATGGCTACACCTTC. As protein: CASSTPDSSLQGVSNYGYTF.

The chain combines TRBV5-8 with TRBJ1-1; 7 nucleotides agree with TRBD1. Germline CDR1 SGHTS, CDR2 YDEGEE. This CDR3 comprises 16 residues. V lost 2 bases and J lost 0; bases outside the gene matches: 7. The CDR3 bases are TGTGCCAGCAGCTTCCACAGGGGTACGGTGAACACTGAAGCTTTCTTT. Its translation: CASSFHRGTVNTEAFF.

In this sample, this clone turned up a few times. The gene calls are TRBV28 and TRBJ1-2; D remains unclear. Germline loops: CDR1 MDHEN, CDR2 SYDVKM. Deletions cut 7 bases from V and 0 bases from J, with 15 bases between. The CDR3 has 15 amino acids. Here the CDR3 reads CASTPRTGTNYGYTF. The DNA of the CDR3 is TGTGCCAGCACCCCTAGGACCGGAACTAACTATGGCTACACCTTC.

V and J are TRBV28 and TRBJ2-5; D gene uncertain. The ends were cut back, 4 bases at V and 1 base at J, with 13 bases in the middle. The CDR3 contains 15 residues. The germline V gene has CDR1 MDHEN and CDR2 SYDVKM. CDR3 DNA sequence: TGTGCCAGCAGTTCTACGGACGGTAGCCAAGAGACCCAGTACTTC. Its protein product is CASSSTDGSQETQYF.

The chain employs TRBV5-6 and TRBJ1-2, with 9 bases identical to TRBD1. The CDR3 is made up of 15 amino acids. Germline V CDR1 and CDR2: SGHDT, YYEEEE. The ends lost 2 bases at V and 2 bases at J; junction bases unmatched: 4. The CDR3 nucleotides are TGTGCCAGCAGCTTCAGGGACAGGGCCAACTATGGCTACACCTTC. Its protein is CASSFRDRANYGYTF. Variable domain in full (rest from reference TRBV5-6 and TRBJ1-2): DAGVTQSPTHLIKTRGQQVTLRCSPKSGHDTVSWYQQALGQGPQFIFQYYEEEERQRGNFPDRFSGHQFPNYSSELNVNALLLGDSALYLCASSFRDRANYGYTFGSGTRLTVV.

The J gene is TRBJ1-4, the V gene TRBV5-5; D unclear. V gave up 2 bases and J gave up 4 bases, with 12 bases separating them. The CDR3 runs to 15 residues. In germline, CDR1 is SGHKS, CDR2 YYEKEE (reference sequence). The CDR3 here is CASSFISGLNEKLFF. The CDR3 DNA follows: TGTGCCAGCAGCTTCATCAGTGGCCTTAATGAAAAACTGTTTTTT.

The CDR3 DNA follows: TGTGCCATATCAGACAGCCTAAACACTGAAGCTTTCTTT. Protein: CAISDSLNTEAFF. V gene TRBV2 combines with J gene TRBJ1-1, with D perhaps matching TRBD1 (5 bases). With 10 bases removed from V and 2 bases from J, the gap between germline ends came to 14 bases. The germline CDR1 and CDR2 sequences are SNHLY and FYNNEI. The CDR3 is 13 amino acids. The variable domain in full, with the rest retrieved from reference TRBV2 and TRBJ1-1, is EPEVTQTPSHQVTQMGQEVILRCVPISNHLYFYWYRQILGQKVEFLVSFYNNEISEKSEIFDDQFSVERPDGSNFTLKIRSTKLEDSAMYFCAISDSLNTEAFFGQGTRLTVV.

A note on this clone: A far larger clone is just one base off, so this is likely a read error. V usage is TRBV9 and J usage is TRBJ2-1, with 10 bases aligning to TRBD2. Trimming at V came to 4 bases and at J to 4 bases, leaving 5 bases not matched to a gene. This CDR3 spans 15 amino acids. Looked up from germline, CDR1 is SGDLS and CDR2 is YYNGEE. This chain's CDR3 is CASSPGTSAYNEQFF. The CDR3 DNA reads TGTGCCAGCAGCCCCGGGACTAGCGCATACAATGAGCAGTTCTTC.

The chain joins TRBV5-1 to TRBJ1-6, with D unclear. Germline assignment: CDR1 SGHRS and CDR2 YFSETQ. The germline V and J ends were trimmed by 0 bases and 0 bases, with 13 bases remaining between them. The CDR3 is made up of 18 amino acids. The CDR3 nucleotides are TGCGCCAGCAGCTTGGCAGTTGGGCCGAGCTCCTATAATTCACCCCTCCACTTT. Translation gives CASSLAVGPSSYNSPLHF. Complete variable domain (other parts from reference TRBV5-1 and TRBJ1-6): KAGVTQTPRYLIKTRGQQVTLSCSPISGHRSVSWYQQTPGQGLQFLFEYFSETQRNKGNFPGRFSGRQFSNSRSEMNVSTLELGDSALYLCASSLAVGPSSYNSPLHFGNGTRLTVT.

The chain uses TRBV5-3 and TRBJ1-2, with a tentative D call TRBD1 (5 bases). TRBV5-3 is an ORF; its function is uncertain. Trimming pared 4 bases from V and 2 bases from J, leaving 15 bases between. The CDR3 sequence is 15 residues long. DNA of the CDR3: TGTGCCAGAAGCGCAGGGATACACCTAAACTATGGCTACACCTTC. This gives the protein CARSAGIHLNYGYTF.

Here the CDR3 reads CASSYQTRGTQYF. CDR3 coding DNA: TGTGCCAGCAGCTACCAGACTCGCGGGACGCAGTATTTT. The chain has TRBV7-9 and TRBJ2-3, with D possibly matching TRBD2 (5 bases). V lost 4 bases and J lost 9, with 14 bases in between. The germline CDR1 and CDR2 sequences are SEHNR and FQNEAQ (reference sequence). The CDR3 consists of 13 residues.

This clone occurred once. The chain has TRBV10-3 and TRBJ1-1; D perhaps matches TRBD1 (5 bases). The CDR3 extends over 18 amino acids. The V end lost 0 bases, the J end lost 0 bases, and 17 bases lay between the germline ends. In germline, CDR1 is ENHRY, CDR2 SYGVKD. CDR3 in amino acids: CAISESGARDGLNTEAFF. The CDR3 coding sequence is TGTGCCATCAGTGAGTCCGGGGCCCGGGACGGGTTGAACACTGAAGCTTTCTTT.

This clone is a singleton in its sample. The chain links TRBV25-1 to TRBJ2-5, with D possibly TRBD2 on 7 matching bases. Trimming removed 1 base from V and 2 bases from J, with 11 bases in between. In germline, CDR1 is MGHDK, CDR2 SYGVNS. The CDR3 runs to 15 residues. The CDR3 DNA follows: TGTGCCAGCAGTGAATCCAGGGGACTACAAGAGACCCAGTACTTC. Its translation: CASSESRGLQETQYF.

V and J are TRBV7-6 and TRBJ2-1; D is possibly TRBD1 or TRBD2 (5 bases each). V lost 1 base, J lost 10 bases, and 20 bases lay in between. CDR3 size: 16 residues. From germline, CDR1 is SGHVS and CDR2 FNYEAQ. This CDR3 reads CASSLGDLRGYGEQFF. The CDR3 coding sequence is TGTGCCAGCAGCTTAGGGGACCTTAGGGGTTACGGCGAGCAGTTCTTC.